These 8 T cell receptor beta chains originate from one sample sequenced in a study of T cell responses to AZD1222 COVID-19 vaccine. Profiling relied on immunoSEQ multiplex PCR, and the TCRdb table lists in-frame clones only, not all of them. The table includes more than 75,000 clones, about 90% detected once. The specimen comprised peripheral blood, sampled on day 0 of AZD1222 vaccination. The receptors derive from an adult in good health.

V usage is TRBV9 and J usage is TRBJ2-3; 7 nucleotides line up with TRBD1. V gave up 3 bases and J gave up 0 bases; unmatched junction bases: 4. Germline V gives CDR1 SGDLS, CDR2 YYNGEE. The CDR3 is 15 amino acids. The CDR3 reads CASSAGTASTDTQYF. CDR3 nucleotide sequence: TGTGCCAGCAGCGCAGGGACAGCTAGCACAGATACGCAGTATTTT.

The chain links TRBV28 to TRBJ1-2, with D unclear. CDR3 size: 15 residues. With 7 bases removed from V and 4 bases from J, the gap between germline ends came to 19 bases. Germline assignment: CDR1 MDHEN and CDR2 SYDVKM. In nucleotides, the CDR3 is TGTGCCAGCACCACCCCGGCGGAAGAATTCTATGGCTACACCTTC. Translated: CASTTPAEEFYGYTF.

The rearrangement uses TRBV7-6 and TRBJ2-3, with 7 nucleotides matching TRBD2. V lost 2 bases and J lost 6; bases outside the gene matches: 11. This CDR3 comprises 16 residues. CDR1 is SGHVS and CDR2 is FNYEAQ in the germline V gene. Here the CDR3 DNA reads TGTGCCAGCAGCTTATCGGCGGGAGTTTTTGCCGATACGCAGTATTTT. Its protein product is CASSLSAGVFADTQYF.

The CDR3 DNA reads as TGCGCCAGCAGCCAAGCCCTAGGGGAGACGTACGAGCAGTACTTC. The encoded protein is CASSQALGETYEQYF. The V gene is TRBV4-3, the J gene TRBJ2-7; possibly TRBD1 or TRBD2 for D (5 bases each). The germline V gene has CDR1 LGHNA and CDR2 YSLEER. The CDR3 loop spans 15 amino acids. Trimming stripped 1 base from V and 4 bases from J, with 14 bases between.

This clone was detected a few times. The rearrangement links TRBV7-2 to TRBJ2-5; D is possibly TRBD1 (6 bases). CDR1 and CDR2 (germline): SGHTA, FQGNSA. The CDR3 sequence is 15 residues long. The ends were cut back, 1 base at V and 4 bases at J, with 13 bases in the middle. The DNA for the CDR3 is TGTGCCAGCAGCTTAGAAAGCAGGGGAAGAGAGACCCAGTACTTC. Amino acid sequence: CASSLESRGRETQYF.

The V call is TRBV28, the J call TRBJ2-7; TRBD2 aligns across 13 bases. J was trimmed by 8 bases and V by 4 bases; bases with no gene match: 8. CDR1 is MDHEN and CDR2 is SYDVKM in the germline V gene. The CDR3 loop spans 15 amino acids. The DNA for the CDR3 is TGTGCCAGCAGTTCTCAGACTAGCGGGAGGCCGCAGCAGTACTTC. Translation: CASSSQTSGRPQQYF.

The rearrangement links TRBV5-1 to TRBJ1-3; 7 bases are a match to TRBD1. CDR3 length: 17 amino acids. Germline V gene lookup returns CDR1 SGHRS and CDR2 YFSETQ. Trimming cost V 1 base and J 0 bases; bases outside gene matches: 7. The CDR3, as DNA: TGCGCCAGCAGCTTGAAGACAGGGATACACTCTGGAAACACCATATATTTT. This translates into CASSLKTGIHSGNTIYF.

The CDR3 loop reads CATSGGGTNEKLFF. Written as DNA, the CDR3 is TGTGCCACCAGTGGCGGGGGTACTAATGAAAAACTGTTTTTT. The rearrangement links TRBV24-1 to TRBJ1-4; D perhaps matches TRBD1 (5 bases). CDR3 length equals 14 residues. Germline-derived CDR1 and CDR2 are KGHDR and SFDVKD. V was shortened by 5 bases and J by 2 bases, with 8 bases between the two germline ends.